This T cell receptor (beta chain) is from a study of CD8+ T cells in alopecia areata. Findings of the study overall: Amid tofacitinib therapy, many expanded lesional clones stayed present in scalp and blood. Alphabeta T cells residing in normal skin are also sequenced in scalp samples.

J gave up 5 bases and V 5 bases, and 4 bases lay outside the gene matches. Germline CDR1 and CDR2: SQVTM and ANQGSEA. The length of the CDR3 is 14 residues. As the sequencing template, cDNA was produced by extracting RNA and reverse transcribing it. Here immunoSEQ multiplex PCR was the method, and the copy in TCRdb shows in-frame clones only, minus some. The sample shows over 100,000 clones, approximately 53% of them seen only once. This sample's treatment: oral pan-JAK inhibitor, 5-10 mg twice daily. Collected material from alopecia areata patients comprised lesional scalp punch biopsies and peripheral blood. This clone was seen a handful of times. Its antigen is currently unknown.

Sequencing was performed on CD4+ T cells sorted from blood, taken at week 4, from a patient treated with tofacitinib. The origin of this receptor is a human donor with alopecia areata. This sequence joins TRBV29-1 and TRBJ2-5; TRBD2 agrees at 14 bases. Written as DNA, the CDR3 is TGCAGCGTTCGGGGACTAGCGGGAGTTGAGACCCAGTACTTC. It is translated as CSVRGLAGVETQYF.